The 12 T cell receptor beta chains below all came from one sample that was sequenced in a study of metastatic and nonmetastatic thyroid tumors. Thyroid surgery was preceded by no treatment in any patient. TCRdb reprocessed the PCR reads via MiXCR. Of about 8,000 clones in the sample, approximately 30% were seen once. Sequencing input: tumor tissue. These receptors were obtained from a male donor with papillary thyroid cancer or a benign thyroid nodule (not recorded which). Some clones in this sample may be carry-over from other donors' samples.

J is TRBJ1-6 and V is TRBV6-5; no definite D call. In germline, CDR1 is MNHEY, CDR2 SVGAGI. This CDR3 is 14 amino acids long. Deletions cut 6 bases from V and 5 bases from J, with 11 bases between. This chain's CDR3 is CASSLQPNNSPLHF. DNA of the CDR3: TGTGCCAGCAGCTTACAGCCTAATAATTCACCCCTCCACTTT.

In its sample, this clone is medium-sized (0.01 to 0.1%). The chain couples TRBV7-3 to TRBJ1-1; D unclear. V lost 2 bases, J lost 4 bases, and 11 bases lay in between. The germline gives CDR1 SGHTA, CDR2 FQGTGA. The CDR3 has 14 residues. In DNA, the CDR3 is TGTGCCAGCAGCTTACTCGGTGGCGGCACTGAAGCTTTCTTT. Amino acid sequence: CASSLLGGGTEAFF.

A few counts support this clone. The rearrangement uses TRBV7-2 and TRBJ1-2; 12 nucleotides agree with TRBD1. CDR3 length: 14 residues. Unmatched junction bases numbered 4, after V lost 6 bases and J lost 5 bases. Per germline, CDR1 SGHTA and CDR2 FQGNSA. CDR3 loop: CASRGGQGAYGYTF. The DNA for the CDR3 is TGTGCCAGCAGGGGGGGACAGGGGGCGTATGGCTACACCTTC.

This clone was counted many times. This chain joins TRBV30 and TRBJ1-1; D not certain. The CDR3 has 10 residues. Germline CDR1 is GTSNPN and CDR2 is SVGIG (reference sequence). V lost 5 bases, J lost 4 bases, and 5 bases lay in between. DNA of the CDR3: TGTGCCTGGTGGGGCACTGAAGCTTTCTTT. Amino acids: CAWWGTEAFF.

This clone was counted a few times. The rearrangement uses TRBV28 and TRBJ2-1; TRBD2 matches 9 bases. The CDR3 is 15 residues long. Per germline, CDR1 MDHEN and CDR2 SYDVKM. V was clipped by 3 bases and J by 12 bases; unmatched bases: 12. The CDR3 DNA reads as TGTGCCAGCAGTTTTATCGGGACTAGCAATTGGTGGCAGTTCTTC. This translates into CASSFIGTSNWWQFF. Full variable domain (rest looked up from reference TRBV28 and TRBJ2-1): DVKVTQSSRYLVKRTGEKVFLECVQDMDHENMFWYRQDPGLGLRLIYFSYDVKMKEKGDIPEGYSVSREKKERFSLILESASTNQTSMYLCASSFIGTSNWWQFFGPGTRLTVL.

In its sample, this clone ranks as medium-sized. The chain combines TRBV6-1 with TRBJ2-3, with D possibly matching TRBD1 (5 bases). This CDR3 spans 16 amino acids. Per the germline V gene, CDR1 is MNHNS and CDR2 is SASEGT. Trimming stripped 6 bases from V and 6 bases from J, with 22 bases between. The CDR3 region has the DNA TGTGCCAGCAGCCTCCGACAGTCCCTCCTCGCGGATACGCAGTATTTT. It codes for CASSLRQSLLADTQYF.

The rearrangement joins TRBV4-1 to TRBJ1-6, with D hard to call. The CDR3 loop spans 15 amino acids. The V gene's germline CDR1 is MGHRA and CDR2 YSYEKL. The V and J ends lost 3 bases and 9 bases respectively, with 15 bases between them. CDR3 residues: CASSHDGEFGSPLHF. CDR3 bases: TGCGCCAGCAGCCACGACGGGGAGTTTGGTTCACCCCTCCACTTT.

The chain couples TRBV30 to TRBJ2-7, with 7 bases aligning to TRBD1. Germline V lookup: CDR1 GTSNPN, CDR2 SVGIG (reference sequence). Trimming at V came to 4 bases and at J to 2 bases, leaving 5 bases not matched to a gene. The CDR3 length is 13 residues. The CDR3 loop is CAWMITGAYEQYF. Written as DNA, the CDR3 is TGTGCCTGGATGATAACAGGGGCCTACGAGCAGTACTTC.

This chain uses TRBV20-1 with TRBJ2-3, with 14 bases aligning to TRBD2. CDR3 length equals 15 residues. The germline CDR1 and CDR2 sequences are DFQATT and SNEGSKA (reference sequence). The V segment lost 3 bases and the J segment 6 bases; nucleotides outside the gene matches: 5. The CDR3 DNA is TGCAGTGCTAGCGGGACTAGCGGGGGTGGCGATACGCAGTATTTT. It specifies CSASGTSGGGDTQYF.

By sample fraction, this clone is medium-sized. This chain connects TRBV28 to TRBJ1-3, with a tentative D call TRBD1 (6 bases). Trimming shortened V by 3 bases and J by 7 bases, and 7 bases separated the two germline ends. The length of the CDR3 is 12 residues. CDR1 is MDHEN, CDR2 SYDVKM, per germline. The CDR3 coding sequence is TGTGCCAGCAGTTTCACAGGGAACACCATATATTTT. It is translated as CASSFTGNTIYF.

This clone was recorded at least ten times. For the CDR3, the DNA is TGCGCCAGCAGCCATGCTATACAGGGGGCAGACCGGGGGCCCCAGCATTTT. Protein: CASSHAIQGADRGPQHF. The chain recombines TRBV4-1 with TRBJ1-5, with 9 bases matching TRBD1. CDR3 length equals 17 residues. With 3 bases clipped from V and 9 bases from J, the junction kept 15 bases outside the gene matches. Germline-derived CDR1 and CDR2 are MGHRA and YSYEKL.

This clone came up a few times. This chain connects TRBV12-3 or TRBV12-4 to TRBJ2-2; 11 bases map to TRBD1. Germline trimming cut 3 bases from V and 3 bases from J; bases unmatched to any gene: 3. CDR3 length: 16 amino acids. The CDR3 region has the DNA TGTGCCAGCAGTTTGTTGGGACAGGGGGACACCGGGGAGCTGTTTTTT. Amino acids: CASSLLGQGDTGELFF.